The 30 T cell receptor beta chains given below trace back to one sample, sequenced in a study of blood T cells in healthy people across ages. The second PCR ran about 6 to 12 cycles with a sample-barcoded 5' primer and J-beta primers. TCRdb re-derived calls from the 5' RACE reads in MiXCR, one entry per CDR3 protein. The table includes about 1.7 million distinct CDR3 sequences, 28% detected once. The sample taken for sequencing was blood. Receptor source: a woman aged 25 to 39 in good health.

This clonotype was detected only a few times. The CDR3 sequence: CSALDQETQYF. CDR3 DNA sequence: TGCAGTGCCCTGGACCAAGAGACCCAGTACTTC. V and J are TRBV20-1 and TRBJ2-5; no reliable D call. Germline V CDR1 and CDR2: DFQATT, SNEGSKA (reference sequence). The V end lost 6 bases, the J end lost 0 bases, and 5 bases lay between the germline ends. The CDR3 has 11 amino acids.

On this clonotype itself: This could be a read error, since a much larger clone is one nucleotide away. CDR3 loop: CASSQEAGLGYGYTF. The CDR3, as DNA: TGTGCCAGCAGCCAAGAAGCGGGTCTGGGGTATGGCTACACCTTC. This rearrangement joins TRBV14 to TRBJ1-2; no firm D call. The ends were cut back, 0 bases at V and 5 bases at J, with 13 bases in the middle. This CDR3 has 15 residues. Looked up from germline, CDR1 is SGHDN and CDR2 is FVKESK.

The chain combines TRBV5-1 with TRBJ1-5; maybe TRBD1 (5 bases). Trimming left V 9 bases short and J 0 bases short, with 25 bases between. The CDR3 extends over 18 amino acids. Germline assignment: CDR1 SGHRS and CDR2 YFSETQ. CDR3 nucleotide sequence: TGCGCCAACCACCGGGGGAGGGACGATCCAGGTAGCAATCAGCCCCAGCATTTT. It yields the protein CANHRGRDDPGSNQPQHF.

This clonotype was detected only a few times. CDR3 loop: CASSYSLGSNQPQHF. CDR3 sequence (DNA): TGTGCCAGCAGTTATTCCCTGGGAAGCAATCAGCCCCAGCATTTT. The V and J genes are TRBV28 and TRBJ1-5, with D uncertain. Germline-derived CDR1 and CDR2 are MDHEN and SYDVKM. CDR3 length: 15 residues. V was trimmed by 4 bases and J by 1 base, leaving 11 bases between them.

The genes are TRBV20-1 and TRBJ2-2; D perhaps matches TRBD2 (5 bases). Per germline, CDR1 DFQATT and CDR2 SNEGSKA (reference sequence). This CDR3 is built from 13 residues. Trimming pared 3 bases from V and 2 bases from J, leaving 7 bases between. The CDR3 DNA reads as TGCAGTGCTAGCGACTACAACACCGGGGAGCTGTTTTTT. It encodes CSASDYNTGELFF.

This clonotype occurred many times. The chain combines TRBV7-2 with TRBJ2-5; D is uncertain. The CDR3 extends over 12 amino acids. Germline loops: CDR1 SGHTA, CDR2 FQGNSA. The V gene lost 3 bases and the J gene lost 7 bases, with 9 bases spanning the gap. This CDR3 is CASSFSGGTQYF. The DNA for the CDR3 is TGTGCCAGCAGCTTTTCAGGCGGGACCCAGTACTTC.

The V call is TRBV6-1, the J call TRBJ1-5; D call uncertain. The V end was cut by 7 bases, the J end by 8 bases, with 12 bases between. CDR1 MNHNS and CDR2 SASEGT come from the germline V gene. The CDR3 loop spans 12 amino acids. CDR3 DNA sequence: TGTGCCAGCAATCGTTTGTTGAAGCCCCAGCATTTT. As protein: CASNRLLKPQHF.

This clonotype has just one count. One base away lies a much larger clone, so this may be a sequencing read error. The CDR3 coding sequence is TGCGCCAGCAGCACCTCACTAGCGGAAGTTAGCACAGATACGCTGTATTTT. Its protein product is CASSTSLAEVSTDTLYF. The genes are TRBV5-1 and TRBJ2-3; 8 bases fit TRBD2. Germline V gene sequence: CDR1 SGHRS, CDR2 YFSETQ. CDR3 length equals 17 residues. Looking up the rest from reference TRBV5-1 and TRBJ2-3 gives the full variable domain: KAGVTQTPRYLIKTRGQQVTLSCSPISGHRSVSWYQQTPGQGLQFLFEYFSETQRNKGNFPGRFSGRQFSNSRSEMNVSTLELGDSALYLCASSTSLAEVSTDTLYFGPGTRLTVL.

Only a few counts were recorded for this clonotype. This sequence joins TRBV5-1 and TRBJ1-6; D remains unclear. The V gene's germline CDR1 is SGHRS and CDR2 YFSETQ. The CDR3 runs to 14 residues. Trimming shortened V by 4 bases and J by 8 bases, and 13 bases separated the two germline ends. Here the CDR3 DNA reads TGCGCCAGCAGCGTGGGTGGACGGGATTCACCCCTCCACTTT. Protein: CASSVGGRDSPLHF.

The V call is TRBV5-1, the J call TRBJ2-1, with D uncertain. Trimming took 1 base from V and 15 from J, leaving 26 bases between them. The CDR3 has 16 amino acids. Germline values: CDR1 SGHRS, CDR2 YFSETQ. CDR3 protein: CASSLNEQHTKGKRFF. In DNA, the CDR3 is TGCGCCAGCAGCTTGAACGAGCAACACACTAAAGGTAAACGGTTCTTC.

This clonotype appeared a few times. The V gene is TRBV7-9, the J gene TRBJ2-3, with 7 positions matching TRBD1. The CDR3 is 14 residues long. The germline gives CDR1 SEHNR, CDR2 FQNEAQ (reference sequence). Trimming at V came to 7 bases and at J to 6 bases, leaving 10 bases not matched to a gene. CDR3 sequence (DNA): TGTGCCAGCACAGCAGGGGGTTGGACGGATACGCAGTATTTT. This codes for CASTAGGWTDTQYF.

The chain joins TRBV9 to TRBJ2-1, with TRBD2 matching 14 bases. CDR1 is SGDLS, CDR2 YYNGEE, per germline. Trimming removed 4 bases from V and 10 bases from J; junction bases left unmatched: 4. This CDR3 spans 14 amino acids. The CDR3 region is CASSPRTSGREQFF. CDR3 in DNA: TGTGCCAGCAGCCCCCGGACTAGCGGGAGGGAGCAGTTCTTC. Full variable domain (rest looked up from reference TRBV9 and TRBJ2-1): DSGVTQTPKHLITATGQRVTLRCSPRSGDLSVYWYQQSLDQGLQFLIQYYNGEERAKGNILERFSAQQFPDLHSELNLSSLELGDSALYFCASSPRTSGREQFFGPGTRLTVL.

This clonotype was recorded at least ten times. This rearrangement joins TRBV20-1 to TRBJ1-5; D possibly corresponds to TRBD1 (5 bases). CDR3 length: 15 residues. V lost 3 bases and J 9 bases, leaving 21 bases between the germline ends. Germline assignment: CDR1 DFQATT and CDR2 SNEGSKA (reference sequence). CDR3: CSARPLGGAQGPQHF. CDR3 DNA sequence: TGCAGTGCTAGGCCCCTTGGCGGGGCTCAGGGGCCCCAGCATTTT.

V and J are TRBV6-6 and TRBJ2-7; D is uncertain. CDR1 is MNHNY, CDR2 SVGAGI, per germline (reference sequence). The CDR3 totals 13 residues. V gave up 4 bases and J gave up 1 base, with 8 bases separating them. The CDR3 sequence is CASSSVRSYEQYF. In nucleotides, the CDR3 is TGTGCCAGCAGTTCTGTCCGATCCTACGAGCAGTACTTC.

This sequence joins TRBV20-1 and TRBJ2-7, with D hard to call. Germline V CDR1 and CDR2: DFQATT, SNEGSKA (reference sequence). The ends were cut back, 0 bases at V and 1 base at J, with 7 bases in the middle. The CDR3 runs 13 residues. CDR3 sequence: CSARDMGSYEQYF. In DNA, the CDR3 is TGCAGTGCTAGAGATATGGGGTCCTACGAGCAGTACTTC.

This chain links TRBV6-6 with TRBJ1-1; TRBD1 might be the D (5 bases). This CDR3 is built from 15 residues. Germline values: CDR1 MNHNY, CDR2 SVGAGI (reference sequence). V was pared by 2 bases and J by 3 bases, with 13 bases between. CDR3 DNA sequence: TGTGCCAGCAGTTACGGGGGGGGGGTGTACACTGAAGCTTTCTTT. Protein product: CASSYGGGVYTEAFF.

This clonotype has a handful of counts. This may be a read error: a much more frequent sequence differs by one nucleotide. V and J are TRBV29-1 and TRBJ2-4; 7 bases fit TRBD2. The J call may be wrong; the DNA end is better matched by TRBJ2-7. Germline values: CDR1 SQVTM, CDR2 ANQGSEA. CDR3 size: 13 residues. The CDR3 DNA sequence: TGCAGCGTCGGGGGACTATTTGGGAACGAGCAGTACTTC. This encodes CSVGGLFGNEQYF.

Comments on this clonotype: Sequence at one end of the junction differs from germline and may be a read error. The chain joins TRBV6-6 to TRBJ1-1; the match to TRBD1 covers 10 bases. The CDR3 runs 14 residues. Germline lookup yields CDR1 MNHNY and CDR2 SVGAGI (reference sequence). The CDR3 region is CASSYQTGGTEAFF. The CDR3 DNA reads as TGTGCCAGCAGTTACCAGACAGGGGGCACTGAGGCTTTCTTT.

The CDR3 here is CATSAGTGLRDQPQHF. DNA of the CDR3: TGTGCCACCAGTGCCGGGACAGGGTTGAGGGATCAGCCCCAGCATTTT. The V call is TRBV24-1, the J call TRBJ1-5, with TRBD1 matching 9 bases. The CDR3 length is 16 residues. Germline values: CDR1 KGHDR, CDR2 SFDVKD. V was pared by 5 bases and J by 5 bases, with 9 bases of the junction left unmatched.

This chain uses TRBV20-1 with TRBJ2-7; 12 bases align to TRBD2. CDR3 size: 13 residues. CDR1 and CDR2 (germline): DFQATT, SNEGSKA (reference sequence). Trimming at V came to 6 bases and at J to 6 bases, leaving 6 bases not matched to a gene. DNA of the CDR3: TGCAGTGCCTTAACTAGCGGGAGGTGCGAGCAGTACTTC. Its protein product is CSALTSGRCEQYF.

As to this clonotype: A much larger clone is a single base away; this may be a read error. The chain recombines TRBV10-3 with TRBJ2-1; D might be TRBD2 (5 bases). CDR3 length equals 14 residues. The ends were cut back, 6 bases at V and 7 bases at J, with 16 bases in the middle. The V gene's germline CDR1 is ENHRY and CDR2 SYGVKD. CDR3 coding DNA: TGTGCCATCAGGGAGCGGCTAGGGTTGAATGAGCAGTTCTTC. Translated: CAIRERLGLNEQFF.

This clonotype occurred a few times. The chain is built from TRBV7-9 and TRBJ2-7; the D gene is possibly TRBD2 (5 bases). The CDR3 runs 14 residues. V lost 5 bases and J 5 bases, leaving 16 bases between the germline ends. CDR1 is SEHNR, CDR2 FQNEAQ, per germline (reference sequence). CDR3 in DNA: TGTGCCAGCAGCCCCCTCTTCGGGGTCAACGAGCAGTACTTC. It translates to CASSPLFGVNEQYF.

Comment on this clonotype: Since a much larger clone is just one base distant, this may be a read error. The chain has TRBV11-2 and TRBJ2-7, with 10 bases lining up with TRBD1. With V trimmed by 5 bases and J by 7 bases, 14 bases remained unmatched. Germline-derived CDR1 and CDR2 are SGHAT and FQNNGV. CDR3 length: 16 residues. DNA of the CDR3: TGTGCCAGCAGCGTTTCGACAGGGGGCGTGATGAATGAGCAGTACTTC. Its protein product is CASSVSTGGVMNEQYF.

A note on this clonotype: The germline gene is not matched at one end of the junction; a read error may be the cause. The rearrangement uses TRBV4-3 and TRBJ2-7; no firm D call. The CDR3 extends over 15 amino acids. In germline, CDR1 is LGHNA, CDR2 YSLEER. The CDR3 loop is CASSQEQRTSCEQYF. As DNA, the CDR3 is TGCGCCAGCAGCCAAGAGCAGCGCACCTCCTGCGAGCAGTACTTC.

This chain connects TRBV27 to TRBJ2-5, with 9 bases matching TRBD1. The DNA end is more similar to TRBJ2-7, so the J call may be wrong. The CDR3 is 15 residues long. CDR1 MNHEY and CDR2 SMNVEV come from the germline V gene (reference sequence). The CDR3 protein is CASHPGQGRVYEQYF. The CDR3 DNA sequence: TGTGCCAGCCATCCGGGACAGGGTCGGGTCTACGAGCAGTACTTC.

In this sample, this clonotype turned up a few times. CDR3 sequence reads: CASTLAGELFF. The CDR3 DNA reads TGTGCCAGCACCCTGGCGGGGGAGCTGTTTTTT. The chain is built from TRBV12-3 or TRBV12-4 and TRBJ2-2; D is ambiguous. This CDR3 has 11 residues. V lost 7 bases to trimming and J lost 8 bases, with 8 bases between them.

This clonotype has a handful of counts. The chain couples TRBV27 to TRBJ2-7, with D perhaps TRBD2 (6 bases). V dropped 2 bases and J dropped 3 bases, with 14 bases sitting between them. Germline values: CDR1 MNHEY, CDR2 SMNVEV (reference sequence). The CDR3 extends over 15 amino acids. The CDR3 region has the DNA TGTGCCAGCAGTTTACAGGAGGGCCTTTACTACGAGCAGTACTTC. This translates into CASSLQEGLYYEQYF.

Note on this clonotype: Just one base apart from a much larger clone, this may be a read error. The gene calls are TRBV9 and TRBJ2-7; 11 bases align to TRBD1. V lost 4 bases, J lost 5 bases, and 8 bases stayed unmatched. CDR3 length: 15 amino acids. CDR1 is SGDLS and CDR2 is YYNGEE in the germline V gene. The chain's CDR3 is CASSNRDRGDNEQYF. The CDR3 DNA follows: TGTGCCAGCAGCAACAGGGACAGGGGGGATAACGAGCAGTACTTC.

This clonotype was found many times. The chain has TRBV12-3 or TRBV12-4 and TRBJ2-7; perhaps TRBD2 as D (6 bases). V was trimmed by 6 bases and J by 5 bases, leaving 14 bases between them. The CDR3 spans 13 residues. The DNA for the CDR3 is TGTGCCAGCAGCGGGACTCAGGTCCACGAGCAGTACTTC. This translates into CASSGTQVHEQYF.

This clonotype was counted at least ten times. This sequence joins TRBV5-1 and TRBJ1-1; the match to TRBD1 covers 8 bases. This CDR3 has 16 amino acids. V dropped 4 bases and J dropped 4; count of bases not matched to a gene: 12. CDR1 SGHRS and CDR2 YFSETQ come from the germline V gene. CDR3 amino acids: CASSPIQGAGVTEAFF. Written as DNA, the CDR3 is TGCGCCAGCAGCCCGATCCAGGGGGCGGGAGTCACTGAAGCTTTCTTT.